This record looks at one TCR beta chain sequence and its context. The CDR3 extends over 14 amino acids. CDR1 is MDHEN, CDR2 SYDVKM, per germline. V was cut by 6 bases and J by 3 bases, with 14 bases left in between. Assay: immunoSEQ multiplex PCR; the TCRdb copy retains only in-frame clones and omits some. Of 80,000 to 100,000 clones listed, around 95% are singletons. The data belong to a study of technical replicates of blood from a handful of donors. Sequencing was performed on T cells isolated from PBMCs. This receptor was identified in a human donor in good health. The rearrangement uses TRBV28 and TRBJ1-2; D is ambiguous. The CDR3 reads CASRPDLQYYGYTF. In DNA, the CDR3 is TGTGCCAGCAGACCAGATCTTCAATACTATGGCTACACCTTC.